One T cell receptor (beta chain) is described in this entry. This sample stems from a study of shared T cell receptors in the human thymus. TCRdb keeps only in-frame clones here, not all; method: immunoSEQ multiplex PCR. The sample has fewer than 700,000 clones, roughly 90% seen once; the top ten hold 0.01%. CDR1 SNHLY and CDR2 FYNNEI come from the germline V gene. This CDR3 region has 13 residues. Deletions cut 6 bases from V and 12 bases from J, with 18 bases between. This sample was also put to use in a study of human thymus T cells. That publication notes: The study used thymus tissue resected during corrective heart surgery. An apparent bias in V and J gene usage was seen in thymic and blood repertoires. Related research reported highly overlapping thymic repertoires among unrelated individuals.

The sequencing input was thymocytes. The genes are TRBV2 and TRBJ2-1, with D perhaps TRBD1 (6 bases). The TCR sequence derives from a boy younger than two with a congenital heart defect. CDR3 amino acids: CASRRAGVLGQFF. DNA for the CDR3: TGTGCCAGCAGACGGGCAGGGGTCTTGGGGCAGTTCTTC. The full variable domain, completed using reference TRBV2 and TRBJ2-1, is EPEVTQTPSHQVTQMGQEVILRCVPISNHLYFYWYRQILGQKVEFLVSFYNNEISEKSEIFDDQFSVERPDGSNFTLKIRSTKLEDSAMYFCASRRAGVLGQFFGPGTRLTVL.